This is a list of T cell receptor beta chains from one sample in a study of blood T cell repertoires in COVID-19. Profiled with immunoSEQ multiplex PCR; TCRdb holds only in-frame clones, not every one. The profile shows 200,000 or so clones, 81% of them singletons. The sequencing sample was made of peripheral blood. Source of these receptors: a woman aged 80 or over with COVID-19, enrolled during active disease. Each CDR3 is given with its conserved first and last residue. The D gene is left open where the match is weak. The listing skips clone size in some rows; elsewhere it reads once, few, many or a size class.

v_gene: TRBV6-2/TRBV6-3
d_gene: NA
abundance: NA
j_gene: TRBJ1-1
CDR3nt: TGTGCCAGCAGTTGGGAGGGCACTGAAGCTTTCTTT
CDR3aa: CASSWEGTEAFF

v_gene: TRBV2
d_gene: TRBD2
abundance: NA
j_gene: TRBJ2-1
CDR3nt: TGTGCCAGCAGCGCCTCCTTAGCGGGGGCCCTTAGCTCCTACAATGAGCAGTTCTTC
CDR3aa: CASSASLAGALSSYNEQFF

v_gene: TRBV2
d_gene: TRBD1
abundance: NA
j_gene: TRBJ1-2
CDR3nt: TGTGCCAGCAGAGTCGGACAGGGGGTCTATGGCTACACCTTC
CDR3aa: CASRVGQGVYGYTF

v_gene: TRBV27
d_gene: NA
abundance: NA
j_gene: TRBJ1-2
CDR3nt: TGTGCCAGCAATTCCTTCCGGGGGGCCGACTATGGCTACACCTTC
CDR3aa: CASNSFRGADYGYTF

v_gene: TRBV5-4
d_gene: NA
abundance: NA
j_gene: TRBJ1-1
CDR3nt: TGTGCCAGCAGGCCGGGACAAATGAACACTGAAGCTTTCTTT
CDR3aa: CASRPGQMNTEAFF

v_gene: TRBV5-1
d_gene: TRBD2
abundance: NA
j_gene: TRBJ2-1
CDR3nt: TGCGCCAGCGGCCGGATAGCGGGGGGCCACAATGAGCAGTTCTTC
CDR3aa: CASGRIAGGHNEQFF

v_gene: TRBV5-1
d_gene: NA
abundance: NA
j_gene: TRBJ2-6
CDR3nt: TGCGCCAGCAGCTTGGACGGGAGATCTGGGGCCAACGTCCTGACTTTC
CDR3aa: CASSLDGRSGANVLTF

v_gene: TRBV5-1
d_gene: TRBD2
abundance: NA
j_gene: TRBJ2-1
CDR3nt: TGCGCCAGCAGCCCCGGGACTAGCGGGAGAGGGAATGAGCAGTTCTTC
CDR3aa: CASSPGTSGRGNEQFF

v_gene: TRBV27
d_gene: TRBD1
abundance: once
j_gene: TRBJ1-4
CDR3nt: TGTGCCAGCAGTTCGGGACAGGGGAGGGATGAAAAACTGTTTTTT
CDR3aa: CASSSGQGRDEKLFF

v_gene: TRBV29-1
d_gene: TRBD1
abundance: NA
j_gene: TRBJ1-2
CDR3nt: TGCAGCGTTGGGGACAGGGGTACTGGCTACACCTTC
CDR3aa: CSVGDRGTGYTF

v_gene: TRBV4-2
d_gene: NA
abundance: once
j_gene: TRBJ2-5
CDR3nt: TGTGCCAGCAGCCAAGTTAGGTTTAGGCGGGGAGAAGAGACCCAGTACTTC
CDR3aa: CASSQVRFRRGEETQYF

v_gene: TRBV24-1
d_gene: TRBD2
abundance: once
j_gene: TRBJ2-1
CDR3nt: TGTGCCACCAGTGACGCCGGGACTAGCAGTGAGCAGTTCTTC
CDR3aa: CATSDAGTSSEQFF

v_gene: TRBV11-3
d_gene: TRBD2
abundance: NA
j_gene: TRBJ2-7
CDR3nt: TGTGCCAGCAGCCGACTGTTACTAGCGGGGATGAACGAGCAGTACTTC
CDR3aa: CASSRLLLAGMNEQYF

v_gene: TRBV2
d_gene: TRBD1
abundance: NA
j_gene: TRBJ2-6
CDR3nt: TGTGCCAGCAGTCCCGGGACAGGGGAGACTGGGGCCAACGTCCTGACTTTC
CDR3aa: CASSPGTGETGANVLTF

v_gene: TRBV7-6
d_gene: TRBD1
abundance: NA
j_gene: TRBJ2-7
CDR3nt: TGTGCCAGCAGCTTAATGGGACAGCTTACTGGCGAGCAGTACTTC
CDR3aa: CASSLMGQLTGEQYF

v_gene: TRBV6-6
d_gene: TRBD1
abundance: NA
j_gene: TRBJ2-7
CDR3nt: TGTGCCAGCAGTTACCCGCACGACAGGGGGCAAGGCGAGCAGTACTTC
CDR3aa: CASSYPHDRGQGEQYF

v_gene: TRBV15
d_gene: TRBD1
abundance: NA
j_gene: TRBJ2-5
CDR3nt: TGTGCCACCAGGATGACAGGGGGGGGAGAGACCCAGTACTTC
CDR3aa: CATRMTGGGETQYF

v_gene: TRBV3-1/TRBV3-2
d_gene: NA
abundance: NA
j_gene: TRBJ1-6
CDR3nt: TGTGCCAGCAGCCAAGTGCGGGGGAATAATTCACCCCTCCACTTT
CDR3aa: CASSQVRGNNSPLHF

v_gene: TRBV7-9
d_gene: TRBD1
abundance: NA
j_gene: TRBJ1-1
CDR3nt: TGTGCCAGCAGGCGACAGGGGGTTGAAGCTTTCTTT
CDR3aa: CASRRQGVEAFF

v_gene: TRBV4-1
d_gene: NA
abundance: NA
j_gene: TRBJ2-1
CDR3nt: TGCGCCAGCAGCCTAGTAGGGGGGGGGTACAATGAGCAGTTCTTC
CDR3aa: CASSLVGGGYNEQFF

v_gene: TRBV7-9
d_gene: NA
abundance: NA
j_gene: TRBJ1-1
CDR3nt: TGTGCCAGCAGCTTAACGGGGAACACTGAAGCTTTCTTT
CDR3aa: CASSLTGNTEAFF

v_gene: TRBV6-4
d_gene: NA
abundance: NA
j_gene: TRBJ2-2
CDR3nt: TGTGCCACCTCTAGAGACCGACAGGGGAGGGACACCGGGGAGCTGTTTTTT
CDR3aa: CATSRDRQGRDTGELFF

v_gene: TRBV7-9
d_gene: TRBD1
abundance: few
j_gene: TRBJ2-7
CDR3nt: TGTGCCAGCAGCTTAGCCGGACAGGGTAGGGGCTCCTACGAGCAGTACTTC
CDR3aa: CASSLAGQGRGSYEQYF

v_gene: TRBV7-2
d_gene: TRBD1
abundance: NA
j_gene: TRBJ1-2
CDR3nt: TGTGCCAGCAGCTTAAGACAGGGTGACGGCTACACCTTC
CDR3aa: CASSLRQGDGYTF

v_gene: TRBV4-3
d_gene: NA
abundance: NA
j_gene: TRBJ2-7
CDR3nt: TGCGCCAGCAGCCAAGATAGGGACATTTCCTACGAGCAGTACTTC
CDR3aa: CASSQDRDISYEQYF

v_gene: TRBV6-5
d_gene: TRBD1
abundance: NA
j_gene: TRBJ1-2
CDR3nt: TGTGCCAGCAGCGGGACAGACTATGGCTACACCTTC
CDR3aa: CASSGTDYGYTF

v_gene: TRBV7-6
d_gene: NA
abundance: NA
j_gene: TRBJ2-7
CDR3nt: TGTGCCAGCAGCCCGAGGGCAGGGGCGACCTACGAGCAGTACTTC
CDR3aa: CASSPRAGATYEQYF

v_gene: TRBV6-5
d_gene: TRBD1
abundance: NA
j_gene: TRBJ1-5
CDR3nt: TGTGCCAGCAGCCTAGACAGGGTGCATCAGCCCCAGCATTTT
CDR3aa: CASSLDRVHQPQHF

v_gene: TRBV12-3/TRBV12-4
d_gene: NA
abundance: NA
j_gene: TRBJ1-1
CDR3nt: TGTGCCAGCAGCCAGGGAGGAGGAGCTTTCTTT
CDR3aa: CASSQGGGAFF

v_gene: TRBV27
d_gene: NA
abundance: NA
j_gene: TRBJ2-1
CDR3nt: TGTGCCAGCAGTCTCGAGGGCCCTTATAAAGAGCAGTTCTTC
CDR3aa: CASSLEGPYKEQFF

v_gene: TRBV5-4
d_gene: NA
abundance: NA
j_gene: TRBJ1-2
CDR3nt: TGTGCCAGCAGCTTGGTGGGCAGGGTGAACTATGGCTACACCTTC
CDR3aa: CASSLVGRVNYGYTF

v_gene: TRBV7-9
d_gene: TRBD1
abundance: NA
j_gene: TRBJ1-2
CDR3nt: TGTGCCAGCAGCTTAGCGGGGACAGGGACTAACTATGGCTACACCTTC
CDR3aa: CASSLAGTGTNYGYTF

v_gene: TRBV7-8
d_gene: NA
abundance: once
j_gene: TRBJ1-1
CDR3nt: TGTGCCAGCAGCTTAGGTGGCAGTCTGAACACTGAAGCTTTCTTT
CDR3aa: CASSLGGSLNTEAFF